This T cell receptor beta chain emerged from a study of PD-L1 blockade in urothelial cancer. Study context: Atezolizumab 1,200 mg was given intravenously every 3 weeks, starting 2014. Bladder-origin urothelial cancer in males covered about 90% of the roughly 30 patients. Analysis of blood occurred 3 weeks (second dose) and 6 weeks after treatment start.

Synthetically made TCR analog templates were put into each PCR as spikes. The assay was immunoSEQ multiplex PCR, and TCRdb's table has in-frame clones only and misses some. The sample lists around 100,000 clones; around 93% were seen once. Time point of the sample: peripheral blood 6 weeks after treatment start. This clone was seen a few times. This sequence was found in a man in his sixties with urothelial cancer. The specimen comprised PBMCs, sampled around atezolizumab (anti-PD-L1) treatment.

CDR3 sequence: CASSPRTSGLEQYF. The CDR3 nucleotides read TGTGCCAGCAGCCCCCGGACTAGCGGTCTGGAGCAGTACTTC. J is TRBJ2-7 and V is TRBV6-6; 10 positions match TRBD2. The CDR3 runs to 14 residues. The germline CDR1 and CDR2 sequences are MNHNY and SVGAGI (reference sequence). Trimming cost V 6 bases and J 7 bases; bases outside gene matches: 9.